One and the same sample provided the 2 T cell receptor beta chains below, sequenced in a study of shared clonotypes between healthy human individuals. The table came from immunoSEQ multiplex PCR; TCRdb's copy has only in-frame clones and leaves some out. Here the sample spans under 1,100,000 clones, about three quarters being singletons. The sample was memory CD4+ T cells sorted from blood. The subset was: CD45RA-negative fraction. These receptors came from a man younger than 30 in good health.

CDR3 nucleotide sequence: TGTGCCAGCAGTTTAGGGACGAAGGTAGAGACCCAGTACTTC. This gives the protein CASSLGTKVETQYF. The V call is TRBV28, the J call TRBJ2-5; D possibly uses TRBD1 or TRBD2 (5 bases each). V lost 2 bases and J lost 4, with 11 bases in between. Per the germline V gene, CDR1 is MDHEN and CDR2 is SYDVKM. The CDR3 has 14 residues.

The V call is TRBV7-2, the J call TRBJ1-2; D gene uncertain. Germline loops: CDR1 SGHTA, CDR2 FQGNSA. V was shortened by 5 bases and J by 5 bases, with 12 bases between the two germline ends. There are 13 residues in the CDR3. The CDR3 nucleotides are TGTGCCAGCAGCATGGACGGGAATTATGGCTACACCTTC. It encodes CASSMDGNYGYTF. Complete variable domain (other parts from reference TRBV7-2 and TRBJ1-2): GAGVSQSPSNKVTEKGKDVELRCDPISGHTALYWYRQSLGQGLEFLIYFQGNSAPDKSGLPSDRFSAERTGGSVSTLTIQRTQQEDSAVYLCASSMDGNYGYTFGSGTRLTVV.